This TCR beta chain originates from a study of Graves' ophthalmopathy and Graves' hyperthyroidism. Study information: Ahead of any treatment, peripheral blood was obtained at the initial diagnosis. Study-level points and caveats: Most expanded clonotypes from thyroid (those above 0.001 frequency) were also found in blood.

TCR beta CDR3 regions were amplified from RNA transcripts. Amplification began with first-round RT-PCR using HTBI primers, then second-round multiplex PCR was performed. TCRdb recomputed calls from the multiplex PCR reads with MiXCR, one row per CDR3 protein. The sample lists roughly 480,000 distinct CDR3 sequences; approximately 15% were seen once. Germline CDR1 is KGHDR and CDR2 is SFDVKD. V dropped 3 bases and J dropped 5 bases, with 7 bases sitting between them. This CDR3 has 14 amino acids. This clonotype was counted many times. Its cognate antigen is unknown. Sequences were obtained from blood. The chain is built from TRBV24-1 and TRBJ1-6; D call uncertain. The origin of this receptor is a woman under 40 with Graves' ophthalmopathy. CDR3 coding DNA: TGTGCCACCAGTGATACAGTGGATAATTCACCCCTCCACTTT. The encoded protein is CATSDTVDNSPLHF.